Detailed here is one TCR beta chain. This entry comes from a study of technical replicates of blood from a few donors. Sequencing was performed with immunoSEQ multiplex PCR; in TCRdb, only in-frame clones are kept and a portion is missing. The sample holds approximately 81,000 clones, around 96% seen once. The V gene's germline CDR1 is KGHSH and CDR2 LQKENI. This CDR3 is built from 14 residues. Trimming took off 2 bases at V and 4 bases at J, with 11 bases between the two ends. The sequencing input was T cells isolated from PBMCs. The TCR sequence derives from a human donor in good health. The chain links TRBV18 to TRBJ1-1, with a weak D call TRBD1 (5 bases). The CDR3 DNA is TGTGCCAGCTCACCAGTTCCGGGGGGCACTGAAGCTTTCTTT. Its protein is CASSPVPGGTEAFF.